What follows describes a single T cell receptor (beta chain). Use of 60 Vbeta and 13 Jbeta primers characterized the PCR. Generated by immunoSEQ multiplex PCR, the TCRdb table keeps only in-frame clones and is missing some. The data show some 180,000 clones, roughly 80% seen once. These data belong to a study of cytomegalovirus exposure and HLA in healthy donors. For the study at large: HLA-typed donors were the source of roughly 80 million unique TCRs held in an early data release.

The CDR3 totals 14 residues. V gave up 5 bases and J gave up 2 bases; unmatched junction bases: 5. The germline CDR1 and CDR2 sequences are SGHAT and FQNNGV. Sample: PBMCs. The sequence derives from a middle-aged man in good health and CMV-seronegative. The J gene is TRBJ1-1, the V gene TRBV11-2, with 7 bases fitting TRBD1. CDR3 region: CASSPNRGNTEAFF. Here the CDR3 DNA reads TGTGCCAGCAGCCCAAACAGGGGCAACACTGAAGCTTTCTTT.